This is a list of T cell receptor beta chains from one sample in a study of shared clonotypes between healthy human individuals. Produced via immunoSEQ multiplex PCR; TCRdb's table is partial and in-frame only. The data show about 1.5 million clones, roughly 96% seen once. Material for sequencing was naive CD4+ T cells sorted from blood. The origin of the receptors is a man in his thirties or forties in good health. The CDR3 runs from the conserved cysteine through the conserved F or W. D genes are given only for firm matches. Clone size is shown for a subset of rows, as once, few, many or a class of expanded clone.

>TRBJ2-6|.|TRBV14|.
CASSQDRPSGANVLTF
TGTGCCAGCAGCCAAGACAGACCCTCTGGGGCCAACGTCCTGACTTTC
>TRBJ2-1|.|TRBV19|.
CASRQTGTRNNEQFF
TGTGCCAGTAGACAGACCGGGACAAGGAACAATGAGCAGTTCTTC
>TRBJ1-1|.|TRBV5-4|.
CASSFARLNTEAFF
TGTGCCAGCAGCTTCGCCAGGTTGAACACTGAAGCTTTCTTT
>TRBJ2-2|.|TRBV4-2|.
CASSGTQNTGELFF
TGTGCCAGCAGCGGGACTCAGAACACCGGGGAGCTGTTTTTT
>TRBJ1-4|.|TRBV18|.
CASSPTVGNEKLFF
TGTGCCAGCTCACCAACCGTGGGGAATGAAAAACTGTTTTTT
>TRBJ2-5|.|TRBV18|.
CASSPLVAVQETQYF
TGTGCCAGCTCACCTCTAGTGGCGGTCCAAGAGACCCAGTACTTC
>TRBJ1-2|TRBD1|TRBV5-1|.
CASSLGDRAGYGYTF
TGCGCCAGCAGCTTGGGGGACAGGGCCGGCTATGGCTACACCTTC
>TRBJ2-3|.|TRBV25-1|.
CASSFWDASFTDTQYF
TGTGCCAGCAGTTTTTGGGACGCAAGTTTCACAGATACGCAGTATTTT
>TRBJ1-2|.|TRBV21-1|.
CATLDRDYGYTF
TGTGCCACCCTAGACAGGGACTATGGCTACACCTTC
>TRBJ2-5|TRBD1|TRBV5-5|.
CASSLAPGQSGETQYF
TGTGCCAGCAGCTTGGCACCGGGACAGTCGGGAGAGACCCAGTACTTC
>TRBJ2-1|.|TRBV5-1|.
CASGPLYNEQFF
TGCGCCAGCGGACCTCTCTACAATGAGCAGTTCTTC
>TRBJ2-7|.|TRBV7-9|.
CASSRSGEGASEQYF
TGTGCCAGCAGCCGATCTGGGGAAGGAGCGAGCGAGCAGTACTTC
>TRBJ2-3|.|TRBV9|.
CASSVGASGRETQYF
TGTGCCAGCAGCGTAGGGGCTAGTGGAAGGGAAACGCAGTATTTT
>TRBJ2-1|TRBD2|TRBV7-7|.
CASSQTSGRAVNEQFF
TGTGCCAGCAGCCAAACTAGCGGGAGGGCCGTCAATGAGCAGTTCTTC
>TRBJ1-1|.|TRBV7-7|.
CASSPREGATEAFF
TGTGCTAGCAGCCCGAGGGAGGGAGCCACTGAAGCTTTCTTT
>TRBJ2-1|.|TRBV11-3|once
CASSSPGLSNEQFF
TGTGCCAGCAGCTCGCCCGGACTATCCAATGAGCAGTTCTTC
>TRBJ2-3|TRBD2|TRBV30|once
CAWSKRTSGMDTQYF
TGTGCCTGGAGTAAAAGGACTAGCGGGATGGATACGCAGTATTTT
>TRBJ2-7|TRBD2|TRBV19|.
CASSTRLAGPYEQYF
TGTGCCAGTAGTACAAGACTAGCGGGCCCCTACGAGCAGTACTTC
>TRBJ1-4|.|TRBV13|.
CASSLRVWGSNEKLFF
TGTGCCAGCAGCTTACGGGTCTGGGGGTCTAATGAAAAACTGTTTTTT
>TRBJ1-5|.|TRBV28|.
CASSSGGKPQHF
TGTGCCAGCAGTTCGGGGGGTAAGCCCCAGCATTTT
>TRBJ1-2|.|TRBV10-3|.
CAIGARPGGYTF
TGTGCCATCGGGGCACGGCCGGGGGGCTACACCTTC
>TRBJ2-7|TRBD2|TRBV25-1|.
CASSDLAGAREQYF
TGTGCCAGCAGTGATTTAGCGGGAGCCCGGGAGCAGTACTTC
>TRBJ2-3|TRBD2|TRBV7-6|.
CASAPPGLAGVTDTQYF
TGTGCCAGCGCCCCCCCGGGACTAGCGGGAGTGACAGATACGCAGTATTTT
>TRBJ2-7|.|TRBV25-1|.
CASSEPGRDGTLYEQYF
TGTGCCAGCAGTGAGCCCGGAAGGGACGGCACTTTATACGAGCAGTACTTC
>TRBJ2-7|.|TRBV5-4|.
CATHRAPGVTYEQYF
TGTGCCACCCACCGCGCGCCAGGGGTCACCTACGAGCAGTACTTC
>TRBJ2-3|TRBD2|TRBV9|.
CASNPHRSSGNVDTQYF
TGTGCCAGCAATCCCCACCGGAGTAGCGGGAATGTGGATACGCAGTATTTT
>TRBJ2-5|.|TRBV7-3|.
CASSLRRGETQYF
TGTGCCAGCAGCTTACGGAGGGGAGAGACCCAGTACTTC
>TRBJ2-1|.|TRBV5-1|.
CASSLVPDYNEQFF
TGCGCCAGCAGCTTGGTGCCCGACTACAATGAGCAGTTCTTC
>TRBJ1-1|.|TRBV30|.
CAWSARRSTEAFF
TGTGCCTGGAGCGCCCGAAGGAGCACTGAAGCTTTCTTT
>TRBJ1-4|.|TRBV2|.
CASSVPGVEKLFF
TGTGCCAGCAGTGTACCAGGGGTTGAAAAACTGTTTTTT
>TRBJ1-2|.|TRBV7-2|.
CASSLGSRELRGYTF
TGTGCCAGCAGCTTAGGTAGCAGGGAGTTGCGGGGCTACACCTTC
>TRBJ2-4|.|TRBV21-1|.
CASSNGVRAKNIQYF
TGTGCCAGCAGCAACGGCGTCAGGGCCAAAAACATTCAGTACTTC
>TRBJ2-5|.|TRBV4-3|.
CASSQAGQYEETQYF
TGCGCCAGCAGCCAAGCCGGACAGTACGAAGAGACCCAGTACTTC
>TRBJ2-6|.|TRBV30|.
CAWNRPGANVLTF
TGTGCCTGGAATAGGCCTGGGGCCAACGTCCTGACTTTC
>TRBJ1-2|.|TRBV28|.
CASGGPTMGYTF
TGTGCCAGCGGCGGGCCAACAATGGGCTACACCTTC
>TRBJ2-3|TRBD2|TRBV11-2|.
CASSLGERESTDTQYF
TGTGCCAGCAGCTTGGGAGAGCGGGAGAGCACAGATACGCAGTATTTT
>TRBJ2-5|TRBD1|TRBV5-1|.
CASSLQGAGETQYF
TGCGCCAGCAGCTTACAGGGGGCGGGGGAGACCCAGTACTTC
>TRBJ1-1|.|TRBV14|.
CASSQVVGFGTEAFF
TGTGCCAGCAGCCAAGTGGTAGGCTTCGGGACTGAAGCTTTCTTT
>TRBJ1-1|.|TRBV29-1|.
CSVEDWDSTEAFF
TGCAGCGTTGAAGATTGGGACTCGACTGAGGCTTTCTTT
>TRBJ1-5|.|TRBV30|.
CAWSSAGGSVNQPQHF
TGTGCCTGGAGTAGTGCAGGTGGCAGCGTCAATCAGCCCCAGCATTTT
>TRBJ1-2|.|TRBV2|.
CASSEVGPANYGYTF
TGTGCCAGCAGTGAAGTGGGACCAGCTAACTATGGCTACACCTTC
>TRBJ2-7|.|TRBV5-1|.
CASSLVAGPLEQYF
TGCGCCAGCAGCTTGGTTGCGGGTCCCCTCGAGCAGTACTTC
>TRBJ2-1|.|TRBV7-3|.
CASSLTLSNEQFF
TGTGCCAGCAGCTTAACGTTGTCCAATGAGCAGTTCTTC
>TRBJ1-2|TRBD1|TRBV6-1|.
CASSEAPAGTASGRTF
TGTGCCAGCAGTGAGGCTCCAGCCGGGACAGCGTCTGGTCGCACCTTC
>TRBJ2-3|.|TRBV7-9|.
CASSFSLGGAADTQYF
TGTGCCAGCAGTTTCAGTCTGGGGGGCGCGGCGGATACGCAGTATTTT
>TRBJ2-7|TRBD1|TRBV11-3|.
CASSLGGTGAPRQYF
TGTGCCAGCAGCTTAGGGGGGACAGGGGCCCCTCGGCAGTACTTC
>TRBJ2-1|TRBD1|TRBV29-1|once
CSVPGGDRGRDEQFF
TGCAGCGTTCCCGGCGGGGACAGGGGGCGGGATGAGCAGTTCTTC
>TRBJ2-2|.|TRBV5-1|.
CASSLEQGLSSTGELFF
TGCGCCAGCAGCTTGGAACAGGGATTATCCTCCACCGGGGAGCTGTTTTTT
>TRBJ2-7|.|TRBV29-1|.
CSVAGPGVEQYF
TGCAGCGTTGCCGGACCAGGGGTAGAGCAGTACTTC
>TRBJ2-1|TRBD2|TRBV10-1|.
CASSRTSGRGYNEQFF
TGCGCCAGCAGCAGGACTAGCGGGAGAGGTTACAATGAGCAGTTCTTC
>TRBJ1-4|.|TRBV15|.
CATSRDPPGSGATNEKLFF
TGTGCCACCAGCAGAGATCCCCCGGGGAGTGGGGCAACTAATGAAAAACTGTTTTTT
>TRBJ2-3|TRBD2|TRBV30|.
CAWKYSSGGADTQYF
TGTGCCTGGAAGTATTCTAGCGGGGGGGCAGATACGCAGTATTTT
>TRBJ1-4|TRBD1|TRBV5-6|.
CASSLVSGQGGEKLFF
TGTGCCAGCAGCTTGGTCTCGGGACAGGGAGGTGAAAAACTGTTTTTT
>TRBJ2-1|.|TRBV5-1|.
CASRIRGVYNEQFF
TGCGCCAGCCGAATCAGGGGGGTCTACAATGAGCAGTTCTTC
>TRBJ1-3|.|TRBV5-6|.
CASSLWGGSDRLSGNTIYF
TGTGCCAGCAGCTTGTGGGGTGGGTCGGACCGTCTCTCTGGAAACACCATATATTTT